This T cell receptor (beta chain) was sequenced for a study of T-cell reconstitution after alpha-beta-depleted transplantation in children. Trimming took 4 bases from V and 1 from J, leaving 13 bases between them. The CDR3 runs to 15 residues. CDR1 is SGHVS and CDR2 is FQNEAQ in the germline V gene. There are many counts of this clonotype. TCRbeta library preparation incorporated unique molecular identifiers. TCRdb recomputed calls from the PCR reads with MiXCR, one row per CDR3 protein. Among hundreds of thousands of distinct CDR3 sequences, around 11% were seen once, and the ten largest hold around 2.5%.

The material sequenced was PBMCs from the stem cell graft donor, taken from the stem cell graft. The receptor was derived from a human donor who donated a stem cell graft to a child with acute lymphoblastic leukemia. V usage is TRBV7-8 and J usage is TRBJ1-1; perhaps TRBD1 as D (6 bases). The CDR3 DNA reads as TGTGCCAGCAGCTCGGCGGGGGGGCGGAACACTGAAGCTTTCTTT. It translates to CASSSAGGRNTEAFF.